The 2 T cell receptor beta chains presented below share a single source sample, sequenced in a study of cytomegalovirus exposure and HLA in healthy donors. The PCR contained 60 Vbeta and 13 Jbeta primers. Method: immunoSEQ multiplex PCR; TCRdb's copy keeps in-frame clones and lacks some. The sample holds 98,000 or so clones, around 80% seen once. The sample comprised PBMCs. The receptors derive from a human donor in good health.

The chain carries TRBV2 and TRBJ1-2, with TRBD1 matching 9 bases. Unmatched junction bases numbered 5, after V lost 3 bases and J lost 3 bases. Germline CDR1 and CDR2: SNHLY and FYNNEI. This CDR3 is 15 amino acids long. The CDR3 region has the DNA TGTGCCAGCAGTGACGAGGGGACAGGGTACTATGGCTACACCTTC. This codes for CASSDEGTGYYGYTF.

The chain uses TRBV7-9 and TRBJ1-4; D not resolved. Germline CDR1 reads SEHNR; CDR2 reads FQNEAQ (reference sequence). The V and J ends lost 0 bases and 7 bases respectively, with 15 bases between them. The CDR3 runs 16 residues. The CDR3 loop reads CASSLAVQTTGEKLFF. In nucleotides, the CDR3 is TGTGCCAGCAGCTTAGCCGTGCAGACCACGGGTGAAAAACTGTTTTTT.